This entry lists 15 T cell receptor beta chains sequenced from one sample in a study of control samples from healthy donors and cancer patients. Using immunoSEQ multiplex PCR, the repertoire was profiled, and TCRdb retains in-frame clones only, with some absent. Among about 160,000 clones, over 85% were seen once, and the ten largest hold 8.5%. Specimen: blood. The receptors were sampled from a woman aged 40 to 50 in good health.

V and J are TRBV7-2 and TRBJ1-2; D perhaps matches TRBD1 (6 bases). CDR1 is SGHTA and CDR2 is FQGNSA in the germline V gene. V lost 1 base to trimming and J lost 2 bases, with 14 bases between them. This CDR3 has 16 residues. The CDR3 sequence is CASSLENLRGNYGYTF. The DNA for the CDR3 is TGTGCCAGCAGCTTAGAAAACCTCAGGGGAAACTATGGCTACACCTTC.

This chain connects TRBV5-5 to TRBJ1-3; D gene ambiguous. The CDR3 is 16 amino acids. Per the germline V gene, CDR1 is SGHKS and CDR2 is YYEKEE (reference sequence). Trimming cost V 4 bases and J 0 bases, with 14 bases left between them. The CDR3 loop reads CASSTRRGTSGNTIYF. CDR3 DNA: TGTGCCAGCAGCACCCGGCGGGGAACCTCTGGAAACACCATATATTTT.

The V and J genes are TRBV5-1 and TRBJ1-4; 7 nucleotides align to TRBD1. This CDR3 has 17 residues. Trimming cost V 5 bases and J 1 base; bases outside gene matches: 11. From germline, CDR1 is SGHRS and CDR2 YFSETQ. The chain's CDR3 is CASSFSRDSLTNEKLFF. CDR3 DNA sequence: TGCGCCAGCAGTTTCAGCCGGGACAGTCTAACTAATGAAAAACTGTTTTTT.

The chain carries TRBV11-2 and TRBJ2-7; 8 bases align to TRBD1. The CDR3 covers 17 residues. In germline, CDR1 is SGHAT, CDR2 FQNNGV. With 4 bases clipped from V and 2 bases from J, the junction kept 13 bases outside the gene matches. CDR3 amino acids: CASSYSAGGNFPYEQYF. CDR3 in DNA: TGTGCCAGCAGCTACTCAGCAGGGGGCAATTTCCCCTACGAGCAGTACTTC.

V and J are TRBV7-3 and TRBJ2-3, with D possibly being TRBD1 (5 bases). V lost 5 bases and J lost 1, with 16 bases in between. CDR1 and CDR2 from the germline V gene are SGHTA and FQGTGA. This CDR3 region has 16 residues. The chain's CDR3 is CASSRGANPRTDTQYF. The DNA of the CDR3 is TGTGCCAGCAGCCGTGGGGCAAACCCCCGCACAGATACGCAGTATTTT.

The chain is built from TRBV15 and TRBJ1-1; possible D gene TRBD1, 5 bases. Per germline, CDR1 LNHNV and CDR2 YYDKDF (reference sequence). V lost 5 bases to trimming and J lost 1 base, with 8 bases between them. The CDR3 is made up of 13 amino acids. The CDR3 region is CATSLDRNTEAFF. In DNA form, the CDR3 reads TGTGCCACCAGCCTAGACAGGAACACTGAAGCTTTCTTT.

The chain is built from TRBV19 and TRBJ1-2, with D perhaps TRBD1 (5 bases). This CDR3 comprises 15 residues. Germline CDR1 is LNHDA and CDR2 is SQIVND (reference sequence). The V gene lost 1 base and the J gene lost 4 bases, with 13 bases spanning the gap. CDR3 amino acids: CASSIGDGFFYGYTF. CDR3 DNA sequence: TGTGCCAGTAGTATAGGGGACGGTTTCTTCTATGGCTACACCTTC.

The rearrangement joins TRBV5-8 to TRBJ2-3; D may be TRBD2 (6 bases). CDR1 is SGHTS, CDR2 YDEGEE, per germline. The CDR3 spans 18 residues. Trimming removed 4 bases at V and 0 bases at J, with 21 bases between. The CDR3 sequence is CASSLISSVEGSTDTQYF. In nucleotides, the CDR3 is TGTGCCAGCAGCCTAATTTCTAGCGTCGAGGGGAGCACAGATACGCAGTATTTT.

The sample holds one count of this clone. The V and J genes are TRBV6-5 and TRBJ1-1; TRBD1 might be the D (6 bases). Germline V CDR1 and CDR2: MNHEY, SVGAGI. The CDR3 loop spans 15 amino acids. V was shortened by 6 bases and J by 0 bases, with 14 bases between the two germline ends. The CDR3 region has the DNA TGTGCCAGCAGGCCGGGGGGGGCCCTGAACACTGAAGCTTTCTTT. Translation gives CASRPGGALNTEAFF.

The V and J genes are TRBV19 and TRBJ2-1, with 10 bases aligning to TRBD1. The CDR3 covers 15 residues. The ends lost 9 bases at V and 7 bases at J; junction bases unmatched: 12. Germline values: CDR1 LNHDA, CDR2 SQIVND (reference sequence). The CDR3 protein is CASKSTGTGANEQFF. The CDR3 coding sequence is TGTGCCAGCAAATCTACCGGGACAGGGGCTAATGAGCAGTTCTTC.

The chain couples TRBV3-1 (or the pseudogene TRBV3-2) to TRBJ2-1, with a tentative D call TRBD2 (6 bases). CDR1 LGHDT and CDR2 YNNKEL come from the germline V gene (reference sequence). CDR3 length equals 16 residues. Between the trimmed V and J ends, which lost 2 bases and 7 bases, there was a span of 18 bases. CDR3 nucleotides: TGTGCCAGCAGCCAATCCGGGACTCCGGCACGTAATGAGCAGTTCTTC. Amino acids: CASSQSGTPARNEQFF.

This sequence joins TRBV18 and TRBJ2-5; D uncertain. The germline V and J ends were trimmed by 0 bases and 5 bases, with 10 bases remaining between them. The CDR3 runs 14 residues. Germline-derived CDR1 and CDR2 are KGHSH and LQKENI. The CDR3 is CASSPPSKRETQYF. The CDR3 DNA follows: TGTGCCAGCTCACCACCGTCGAAGAGGGAGACCCAGTACTTC. The full variable domain, rest sourced from reference TRBV18 and TRBJ2-5, is NAGVMQNPRHLVRRRGQEARLRCSPMKGHSHVYWYRQLPEEGLKFMVYLQKENIIDESGMPKERFSAEFPKEGPSILRIQQVVRGDSAAYFCASSPPSKRETQYFGPGTRLLVL.

The chain is built from TRBV7-2 and TRBJ1-2; the match to TRBD1 covers 9 bases. Germline lookup yields CDR1 SGHTA and CDR2 FQGNSA. The V segment lost 1 base and the J segment 7 bases; nucleotides outside the gene matches: 7. This CDR3 contains 15 residues. CDR3 amino acids: CASSLDPDRGGGYTF. The CDR3 bases are TGTGCCAGCAGCTTAGACCCGGACAGGGGTGGTGGCTACACCTTC.

The rearrangement joins TRBV30 to TRBJ1-1; TRBD1 might be the D (6 bases). V dropped 0 bases and J dropped 5 bases, with 16 bases sitting between them. There are 15 residues in the CDR3. Germline V gives CDR1 GTSNPN, CDR2 SVGIG (reference sequence). The CDR3 DNA reads as TGTGCCTGGAGTGTACTCCGCAGGGGCGAGACTGAAGCTTTCTTT. As protein: CAWSVLRRGETEAFF.

The chain couples TRBV2 to TRBJ1-2, with a weak D call TRBD1 (5 bases). Looked up from germline, CDR1 is SNHLY and CDR2 is FYNNEI. This CDR3 is built from 17 residues. Trimming took off 10 bases at V and 4 bases at J, with 28 bases between the two ends. In nucleotides, the CDR3 is TGTGCCACCTCAACCACAGGCGTGGTCACAGAGGCCTATGGCTACACCTTC. The encoded protein is CATSTTGVVTEAYGYTF.